Presented here are 23 T cell receptor beta chains from one specimen sequenced in a study of blood T cell repertoires in COVID-19. Clones were read by immunoSEQ multiplex PCR, and TCRdb kept only the in-frame ones, dropping some. The sample consists of approximately 200,000 clones, 80% to 90% of them appearing once. The source material was peripheral blood. Source of these receptors: a woman aged 55-70 years who had recovered from COVID-19.

The J gene is TRBJ2-3, the V gene TRBV12-3 or TRBV12-4; 9 bases are shared with TRBD2. This CDR3 comprises 13 residues. Germline trimming cut 8 bases from V and 7 bases from J; bases unmatched to any gene: 7. The CDR3 loop reads CASVLAGTYTQYF. The CDR3 DNA reads as TGTGCCAGCGTGCTAGCGGGGACGTATACGCAGTATTTT.

V is TRBV7-2 and J is TRBJ1-1, with 9 nucleotides matching TRBD1. CDR1 is SGHTA, CDR2 FQGNSA, per germline. V lost 5 bases, J lost 3 bases, and 7 bases stayed unmatched. This CDR3 comprises 15 residues. DNA of the CDR3: TGTGCCAGCAGCCCACAGACAGGGGGGTACACTGAAGCTTTCTTT. It yields the protein CASSPQTGGYTEAFF. Looking up the rest from reference TRBV7-2 and TRBJ1-1 gives the full variable domain: GAGVSQSPSNKVTEKGKDVELRCDPISGHTALYWYRQSLGQGLEFLIYFQGNSAPDKSGLPSDRFSAERTGGSVSTLTIQRTQQEDSAVYLCASSPQTGGYTEAFFGQGTRLTVV.

The chain uses TRBV7-6 and TRBJ1-4, with 8 bases identical to TRBD1. The CDR3 is 14 amino acids. V trimming: 5 bases; J trimming: 7 bases; junction bases outside the gene matches: 6. Germline CDR1 and CDR2: SGHVS and FNYEAQ. CDR3 loop: CASSPRTGSEKLFF. The CDR3 DNA reads as TGTGCCAGCAGCCCGAGGACAGGGAGTGAAAAACTGTTTTTT.

V usage is TRBV5-6 and J usage is TRBJ1-1; TRBD1 might be the D (5 bases). CDR1 and CDR2 (germline): SGHDT, YYEEEE. The CDR3 has 16 residues. V was trimmed by 1 base and J by 1 base, leaving 14 bases between them. As DNA, the CDR3 is TGTGCCAGCAGCTTGACAGGAGTCATGTGGAACACTGAAGCTTTCTTT. It yields the protein CASSLTGVMWNTEAFF.

This chain joins TRBV19 and TRBJ1-2, with a possible D match to TRBD1 (5 bases). Trimming took off 3 bases at V and 2 bases at J, with 13 bases between the two ends. Germline values: CDR1 LNHDA, CDR2 SQIVND (reference sequence). The CDR3 totals 15 residues. The CDR3 region has the DNA TGTGCCAGTAGTATGGGACGGGGGGGAAACTATGGCTACACCTTC. It codes for CASSMGRGGNYGYTF.

The chain is built from TRBV12-3 or TRBV12-4 and TRBJ2-7; TRBD1 is a possible D gene (6 bases). V was trimmed by 3 bases and J by 6 bases, leaving 12 bases between them. The CDR3 contains 13 residues. Here the CDR3 DNA reads TGTGCCAGCAGTTTCGGCAGGGGTTTCGAGCAGTACTTC. This sequence encodes CASSFGRGFEQYF.

The V and J genes are TRBV7-2 and TRBJ2-5; 7 bases line up with TRBD2. Germline values: CDR1 SGHTA, CDR2 FQGNSA. This CDR3 spans 15 amino acids. Trimming at V came to 1 base and at J to 6 bases, leaving 8 bases not matched to a gene. In DNA, the CDR3 is TGTGCCAGCAGCTTAGTGTTGCAGCGGGAAAAGACCCAGTACTTC. It encodes CASSLVLQREKTQYF.

V usage is TRBV14 and J usage is TRBJ1-6; weak D call: TRBD1 (5 bases). This CDR3 comprises 17 residues. Trimming cost V 3 bases and J 10 bases, with 22 bases left between them. CDR1 SGHDN and CDR2 FVKESK come from the germline V gene. CDR3 amino acids: CASSHSTAGGDGSPLHF. Written as DNA, the CDR3 is TGTGCCAGCAGCCACAGCACGGCGGGGGGGGACGGCTCACCCCTCCACTTT.

V and J are TRBV6-5 and TRBJ1-6; D gene uncertain. V dropped 7 bases and J dropped 5 bases, with 9 bases sitting between them. The CDR3 totals 13 residues. Germline assignment: CDR1 MNHEY and CDR2 SVGAGI. The CDR3 spells CASNRVNNSPLHF. The CDR3 DNA follows: TGTGCCAGCAATAGAGTGAATAATTCACCCCTCCACTTT.

This rearrangement joins TRBV11-2 to TRBJ1-2; D is ambiguous. V was clipped by 2 bases and J by 4 bases, with 5 bases between them. This CDR3 is built from 12 residues. Germline-derived CDR1 and CDR2 are SGHAT and FQNNGV. The chain's CDR3 is CASSLRGYGYTF. The CDR3 nucleotides are TGTGCCAGCAGCTTACGCGGCTATGGCTACACCTTC.

Concerning this clone: The sample carries other DNA sequences with the same CDR3. The chain recombines TRBV5-1 with TRBJ2-5; TRBD1 matches 8 bases. Per germline, CDR1 SGHRS and CDR2 YFSETQ. The V segment lost 0 bases and the J segment 4 bases; nucleotides outside the gene matches: 5. The CDR3 has 15 amino acids. This CDR3 is CASSLAGTGGETQYF. CDR3 nucleotides: TGCGCCAGCAGCTTGGCAGGGACAGGCGGAGAGACCCAGTACTTC.

This chain joins TRBV11-3 and TRBJ2-7, with 8 bases lining up with TRBD2. CDR1 is SGHNT and CDR2 is YENEEA in the germline V gene. There are 15 residues in the CDR3. Losses at the gene ends were 1 base for V and 3 bases for J; bases not matched to a gene: 5. CDR3 loop: CASSLAAGENYEQYF. The CDR3 region has the DNA TGTGCCAGCAGCTTAGCAGCGGGGGAAAACTACGAGCAGTACTTC. The full variable domain, rest sourced from reference TRBV11-3 and TRBJ2-7, is EAGVVQSPRYKIIEKKQPVAFWCNPISGHNTLYWYLQNLGQGPELLIRYENEEAVDDSQLPKDRFSAERLKGVDSTLKIQPAELGDSAVYLCASSLAAGENYEQYFGPGTRLTVT.

This clone came up once. The chain has TRBV29-1 and TRBJ1-4, with D hard to call. Per germline, CDR1 SQVTM and CDR2 ANQGSEA. This CDR3 spans 13 amino acids. The ends were cut back, 5 bases at V and 1 base at J, with 8 bases in the middle. DNA of the CDR3: TGCAGCGTTCGGGGAGGAACTAATGAAAAACTGTTTTTT. Its translation is CSVRGGTNEKLFF.

The chain uses TRBV19 and TRBJ2-3; D unclear. V lost 8 bases and J lost 0, with 12 bases in between. This CDR3 comprises 14 residues. Germline V gene lookup returns CDR1 LNHDA and CDR2 SQIVND (reference sequence). CDR3 coding DNA: TGTGCCAGTTCCTTAGTCTCTAGCACAGATACGCAGTATTTT. This encodes CASSLVSSTDTQYF.

V is TRBV24-1 and J is TRBJ1-2, with D perhaps TRBD1 (6 bases). Germline loops: CDR1 KGHDR, CDR2 SFDVKD. CDR3 size: 12 residues. Trimming cost V 3 bases and J 5 bases, with 6 bases left between them. CDR3 region: CATSDGQYGYTF. As DNA, the CDR3 is TGTGCCACCAGTGATGGACAGTATGGCTACACCTTC.

V usage is TRBV12-5 and J usage is TRBJ2-1; 8 nucleotides agree with TRBD2. The length of the CDR3 is 14 residues. Germline loops: CDR1 LGHNT, CDR2 FRNRAP. J was trimmed by 9 bases and V by 5 bases; bases with no gene match: 9. The CDR3 DNA sequence: TGTGCTAGTGGTCTAGCGGGTGCTATCAGTGAGCAGTTCTTC. Translating gives CASGLAGAISEQFF.

The CDR3 region has the DNA TGTGCCAGCAGTTACGGGGACAGGGGGAATTCACCCCTCCACTTT. The encoded protein is CASSYGDRGNSPLHF. The chain is built from TRBV6-5 and TRBJ1-6; 11 nucleotides line up with TRBD1. The J segment lost 7 bases and the V segment lost 2 bases, leaving 1 base of the junction unmatched. The CDR3 covers 15 residues. CDR1 is MNHEY, CDR2 SVGAGI, per germline.

The chain is built from TRBV15 and TRBJ2-5, with 8 bases fitting TRBD1. Germline V gives CDR1 LNHNV, CDR2 YYDKDF (reference sequence). The J segment lost 4 bases and the V segment lost 0 bases, leaving 1 base of the junction unmatched. This CDR3 has 14 amino acids. The CDR3 region is CATSREGQVETQYF. The CDR3 DNA follows: TGTGCCACCAGCAGAGAGGGACAGGTAGAGACCCAGTACTTC.

The chain recombines TRBV7-9 with TRBJ2-3; 8 bases match TRBD1. The V segment lost 1 base and the J segment 4 bases; nucleotides outside the gene matches: 7. The germline V gene encodes CDR1 SEHNR and CDR2 FQNEAQ (reference sequence). CDR3 length: 16 amino acids. Written as DNA, the CDR3 is TGTGCCAGCAGCTTAGTCCCAGGACAGGGTTCAGATACGCAGTATTTT. Encoded protein: CASSLVPGQGSDTQYF.

This chain joins TRBV25-1 and TRBJ1-6; 9 bases match TRBD1. Germline V gene lookup returns CDR1 MGHDK and CDR2 SYGVNS. CDR3 length: 13 amino acids. With V trimmed by 7 bases and J by 6 bases, 1 base remained unmatched. The CDR3, as DNA: TGTGCCAGCACACAGGGGGCTAATTCACCCCTCCACTTT. This translates into CASTQGANSPLHF.

This chain uses TRBV18 with TRBJ2-5; D might be TRBD2 (5 bases). This CDR3 is built from 15 residues. Trimming stripped 5 bases from V and 0 bases from J, with 13 bases between. The germline V gene encodes CDR1 KGHSH and CDR2 LQKENI. Here the CDR3 DNA reads TGTGCCAGCTCATGGGTTGTCGGGGACCAAGAGACCCAGTACTTC. This codes for CASSWVVGDQETQYF.

The J gene is TRBJ2-1, the V gene TRBV7-9, with TRBD2 matching over 9 bases. The CDR3 totals 16 residues. Germline V gene lookup returns CDR1 SEHNR and CDR2 FQNEAQ (reference sequence). Losses at the gene ends were 5 bases for V and 8 bases for J; bases not matched to a gene: 13. CDR3 sequence reads: CASSPRGLAGLDEQFF. The CDR3 DNA reads as TGTGCCAGCAGCCCGAGGGGGCTAGCGGGGTTGGATGAGCAGTTCTTC. Drawing the rest from reference TRBV7-9 and TRBJ2-1, the complete variable domain is DTGVSQNPRHKITKRGQNVTFRCDPISEHNRLYWYRQTLGQGPEFLTYFQNEAQLEKSRLLSDRFSAERPKGSFSTLEIQRTEQGDSAMYLCASSPRGLAGLDEQFFGPGTRLTVL.

The rearrangement uses TRBV2 and TRBJ1-1; D is unclear. The CDR3 consists of 14 residues. In germline, CDR1 is SNHLY, CDR2 FYNNEI. V lost 5 bases and J lost 1, with 11 bases in between. This CDR3 reads CASSRESGNTEAFF. CDR3 DNA sequence: TGTGCCAGCAGTAGGGAGTCCGGGAACACTGAAGCTTTCTTT. The full variable domain, completed using reference TRBV2 and TRBJ1-1, is EPEVTQTPSHQVTQMGQEVILRCVPISNHLYFYWYRQILGQKVEFLVSFYNNEISEKSEIFDDQFSVERPDGSNFTLKIRSTKLEDSAMYFCASSRESGNTEAFFGQGTRLTVV.